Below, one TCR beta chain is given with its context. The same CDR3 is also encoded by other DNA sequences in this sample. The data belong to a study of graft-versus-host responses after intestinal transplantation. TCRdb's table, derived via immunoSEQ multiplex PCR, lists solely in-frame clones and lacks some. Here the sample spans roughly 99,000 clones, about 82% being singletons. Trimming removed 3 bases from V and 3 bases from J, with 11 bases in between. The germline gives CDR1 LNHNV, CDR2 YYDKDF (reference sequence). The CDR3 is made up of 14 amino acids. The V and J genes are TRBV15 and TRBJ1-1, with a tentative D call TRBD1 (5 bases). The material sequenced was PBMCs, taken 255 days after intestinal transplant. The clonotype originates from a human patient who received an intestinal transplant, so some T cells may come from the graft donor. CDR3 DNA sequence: TGTGCCACCAGCAGGGACCTAGGGGACACTGAAGCTTTCTTT. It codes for CATSRDLGDTEAFF.